This TCR beta chain was recorded in a study of regulatory T cells. General observations from the study: Patient repertoires had restricted TRB V-J pairs and skewed V and J usage, most in Tregs. Hydrophobic residues at CDR3 positions 6 and 7 were enriched in conventional CD4+ T cells of CD3G-deficient patients.

Regarding this clone: Its antigen is not identified.

Primers: 52 TRBV forward and 13 TRBJ reverse. Assay used: immunoSEQ multiplex PCR; TCRdb lists only in-frame clones, some missing. The data show some 30,000 clones, over 90% seen once. The CDR3 length is 13 residues. Trimming left V 1 base short and J 7 bases short, with 11 bases between. The germline gives CDR1 MNHNS, CDR2 SASEGT. Sequenced input: conventional CD4+ T cells sorted from blood. V gene TRBV6-1 combines with J gene TRBJ2-7; D is unresolved. The source is a child aged 2-15 years with CD3G deficiency. The DNA of the CDR3 is TGTGCCAGCAGTGAAGAGACTTCCTTGGAGCAGTACTTC. Its translation: CASSEETSLEQYF.